Shown below are 25 T cell receptor beta chains from a single sample sequenced in a study of cytomegalovirus exposure and HLA in healthy donors. The PCR used 60 Vbeta and 13 Jbeta primers. The protocol was immunoSEQ multiplex PCR, while the TCRdb copy is restricted to in-frame clones and leaves out a portion. The table has roughly 100,000 clones, under 80% seen once. Input material: PBMCs. These receptors originate from a man between 60 and 75 years old in good health and CMV-seronegative.

J is TRBJ2-7 and V is TRBV9; D may be TRBD1 (6 bases). In germline, CDR1 is SGDLS, CDR2 YYNGEE. The V end lost 2 bases, the J end lost 0 bases, and 12 bases lay between the germline ends. This CDR3 is built from 15 residues. CDR3 sequence reads: CASSVGGSSSYEQYF. DNA for the CDR3: TGTGCCAGCAGCGTTGGGGGCTCGAGCTCCTACGAGCAGTACTTC.

The chain recombines TRBV2 with TRBJ1-1; D not resolved. This CDR3 spans 13 amino acids. CDR1 SNHLY and CDR2 FYNNEI come from the germline V gene. Trimming shortened V by 1 base and J by 4 bases, and 7 bases separated the two germline ends. The CDR3 protein is CASSEEISTEAFF. CDR3 coding DNA: TGTGCCAGCAGTGAAGAGATCAGCACTGAAGCTTTCTTT.

The V call is TRBV4-2, the J call TRBJ1-4; 7 bases agree with TRBD1. The V and J ends lost 2 bases and 7 bases, in that order; junction bases with no gene match: 1. Germline V gene lookup returns CDR1 LGHNA and CDR2 YNFKEQ. The CDR3 sequence is 13 residues long. The CDR3 is CASSQQGGEKLFF. The CDR3 DNA reads TGTGCCAGCAGCCAACAGGGGGGTGAAAAACTGTTTTTT.

The CDR3: CASTPEGGLNTEAFF. The DNA of the CDR3 is TGTGCCAGCACCCCCGAGGGGGGGCTGAACACTGAAGCTTTCTTT. This chain joins TRBV2 and TRBJ1-1; a weak D match, TRBD1 (6 bases). Trimming stripped 7 bases from V and 0 bases from J, with 15 bases between. This CDR3 region has 15 residues. CDR1 is SNHLY, CDR2 FYNNEI, per germline.

The chain employs TRBV6-6 and TRBJ1-5, with D tentatively TRBD1 (5 bases). V lost 0 bases, J lost 5 bases, and 14 bases lay in between. The CDR3 has 16 amino acids. Germline V gene lookup returns CDR1 MNHNY and CDR2 SVGAGI (reference sequence). The CDR3: CASSYSRGDSDQPQHF. CDR3 bases: TGTGCCAGCAGTTACTCGAGAGGCGACAGCGATCAGCCCCAGCATTTT.

This chain joins TRBV7-3 and TRBJ2-2; 10 positions match TRBD1. CDR1 is SGHTA and CDR2 is FQGTGA in the germline V gene. The CDR3 consists of 16 residues. After removal of 5 bases from V and 3 bases from J, the junction contained 6 bases not matched to a gene. The CDR3 nucleotides are TGTGCCAGCAGCGTCGGACAGGGGGGAGACACCGGGGAGCTGTTTTTT. Its translation: CASSVGQGGDTGELFF.

The chain employs TRBV11-2 and TRBJ1-1; D possibly corresponds to TRBD1 (5 bases). The CDR3 is 14 amino acids. Germline CDR1 is SGHAT and CDR2 is FQNNGV. Trimming pared 4 bases from V and 4 bases from J, leaving 13 bases between. Here the CDR3 reads CASSSTAGGTEAFF. CDR3 sequence (DNA): TGTGCCAGCAGCTCGACAGCGGGGGGCACTGAAGCTTTCTTT.

This chain joins TRBV19 and TRBJ1-1; the D gene is possibly TRBD1 (6 bases). The CDR3 has 15 residues. Per germline, CDR1 LNHDA and CDR2 SQIVND (reference sequence). Trimming took off 5 bases at V and 0 bases at J, with 13 bases between the two ends. The DNA for the CDR3 is TGTGCCAGTAGTCCTACACAGGGTGTGAACACTGAAGCTTTCTTT. Translated, it gives CASSPTQGVNTEAFF.

The CDR3 region has the DNA TGTGCCAGCAGCTTATTGAGGACCGGGGAGCTGTTTTTT. Its protein product is CASSLLRTGELFF. The chain has TRBV7-2 and TRBJ2-2; no firm D call. V lost 2 bases and J lost 5, with 6 bases in between. Looked up from germline, CDR1 is SGHTA and CDR2 is FQGNSA. The CDR3 is made up of 13 amino acids.

This clone was seen a handful of times. V gene TRBV5-1 combines with J gene TRBJ1-2, with D perhaps TRBD1 (5 bases). The CDR3 loop spans 14 amino acids. Between the trimmed V and J ends, which lost 7 bases and 4 bases, there was a span of 17 bases. Per the germline V gene, CDR1 is SGHRS and CDR2 is YFSETQ. As DNA, the CDR3 is TGCGCCAGCCGAGCGGGTACTGGGGGCTATGGCTACACCTTC. It specifies CASRAGTGGYGYTF.

The chain combines TRBV13 with TRBJ2-3, with D possibly TRBD2 on 6 matching bases. This CDR3 region has 15 residues. Germline CDR1 and CDR2: PRHDT and FYEKMQ (reference sequence). Deletions cut 7 bases from V and 6 bases from J, with 20 bases between. The CDR3 DNA sequence: TGTGCCAGCACTCTCATTTCCCGGGGGAGGGATACGCAGTATTTT. Its protein product is CASTLISRGRDTQYF.

The chain has TRBV9 and TRBJ1-1; the match to TRBD1 covers 10 bases. CDR1 and CDR2 (germline): SGDLS, YYNGEE. With V trimmed by 3 bases and J by 4 bases, 6 bases remained unmatched. The CDR3 loop spans 15 amino acids. The CDR3 loop reads CASSALGTGATEAFF. The CDR3 nucleotides are TGTGCCAGCAGCGCGTTAGGGACAGGGGCCACTGAAGCTTTCTTT.

This clone was seen only a few times. This chain uses TRBV5-1 with TRBJ1-2; TRBD1 agrees at 7 bases. The CDR3 covers 14 residues. Unmatched junction bases numbered 6, after V lost 5 bases and J lost 2 bases. Germline V CDR1 and CDR2: SGHRS, YFSETQ. The CDR3 spells CASRTGTANYGYTF. DNA for the CDR3: TGCGCCAGCAGGACCGGGACAGCAAACTATGGCTACACCTTC.

The V gene is TRBV7-2, the J gene TRBJ2-1; 9 bases map to TRBD2. The V segment lost 3 bases and the J segment 10 bases; nucleotides outside the gene matches: 4. CDR3 length: 13 residues. Germline V gene lookup returns CDR1 SGHTA and CDR2 FQGNSA. The CDR3 nucleotides are TGTGCCAGCAGCTTGAGCGGGGGGCACGAGCAGTTCTTC. This translates into CASSLSGGHEQFF.

This chain links TRBV5-1 with TRBJ2-5; a weak D match, TRBD1 (6 bases). Germline V gene sequence: CDR1 SGHRS, CDR2 YFSETQ. The V gene lost 0 bases and the J gene lost 0 bases, with 15 bases spanning the gap. The CDR3 consists of 17 residues. DNA of the CDR3: TGCGCCAGCAGCTTGGGCTCGAGACAGGCCCACCAAGAGACCCAGTACTTC. It codes for CASSLGSRQAHQETQYF.

The gene calls are TRBV27 and TRBJ2-6, with a weak D call TRBD1 (6 bases). V shed 5 bases and J shed 2 bases, with 10 bases lying between them. The germline V gene has CDR1 MNHEY and CDR2 SMNVEV (reference sequence). This CDR3 has 15 residues. CDR3 sequence (DNA): TGTGCCAGCAGTATGACAGGTGCTGGGGCCAACGTCCTGACTTTC. Translated: CASSMTGAGANVLTF.

This chain links TRBV30 with TRBJ2-1; D not certain. Trimming left V 3 bases short and J 3 bases short, with 18 bases between. Germline CDR1 and CDR2: GTSNPN and SVGIG (reference sequence). The CDR3 consists of 16 residues. CDR3: CAWSIYPENRYNEQFF. The CDR3 region has the DNA TGTGCCTGGAGCATATACCCGGAGAACCGCTACAATGAGCAGTTCTTC.

Comments on this clone: The same CDR3 arises from other DNA sequences in this sample as well. The genes are TRBV7-2 and TRBJ1-3; 8 nucleotides line up with TRBD1. This CDR3 spans 15 amino acids. CDR1 is SGHTA, CDR2 FQGNSA, per germline. V gave up 3 bases and J gave up 0 bases; unmatched junction bases: 1. The CDR3: CASSFTGGSGNTIYF. The CDR3 nucleotides read TGTGCCAGCAGCTTTACAGGGGGCTCTGGAAACACCATATATTTT.

J is TRBJ2-5 and V is TRBV7-9, with 11 positions matching TRBD1. V was clipped by 8 bases and J by 5 bases; unmatched bases: 19. Germline V CDR1 and CDR2: SEHNR, FQNEAQ (reference sequence). The CDR3 consists of 18 residues. The CDR3 DNA sequence: TGTGCCAGCGGCTCCGGACAGGGGGCGTTGGGGCTGGGCGAGACCCAGTACTTC. This sequence encodes CASGSGQGALGLGETQYF.

The chain joins TRBV28 to TRBJ2-5; TRBD2 might be the D (5 bases). V was cut by 5 bases and J by 7 bases, with 20 bases left in between. This CDR3 is built from 15 residues. In germline, CDR1 is MDHEN, CDR2 SYDVKM. CDR3 sequence: CASSLGGGPRATQYF. CDR3 coding DNA: TGTGCCAGCAGTCTCGGAGGAGGACCAAGAGCGACCCAGTACTTC.

The chain recombines TRBV7-2 with TRBJ1-4; D remains ambiguous. CDR1 is SGHTA, CDR2 FQGNSA, per germline. The CDR3 length is 14 residues. Trimming shortened V by 6 bases and J by 4 bases, and 12 bases separated the two germline ends. The CDR3 DNA is TGTGCCAGCAGTTCCTGGGGAGTTAATGAAAAACTGTTTTTT. Translating it yields CASSSWGVNEKLFF.

The chain employs TRBV5-6 and TRBJ1-2; D gene uncertain. The CDR3 has 13 amino acids. V was pared by 0 bases and J by 7 bases, with 10 bases between. Germline V gene data show CDR1 as SGHDT and CDR2 as YYEEEE. The CDR3 loop reads CASSLGGRGGYTF. The CDR3 DNA reads TGTGCCAGCAGCTTGGGTGGTCGGGGTGGCTACACCTTC. The variable domain in full, with the rest retrieved from reference TRBV5-6 and TRBJ1-2, is DAGVTQSPTHLIKTRGQQVTLRCSPKSGHDTVSWYQQALGQGPQFIFQYYEEEERQRGNFPDRFSGHQFPNYSSELNVNALLLGDSALYLCASSLGGRGGYTFGSGTRLTVV.

This chain links TRBV5-6 with TRBJ2-2; D possibly corresponds to TRBD2 (6 bases). V dropped 2 bases and J dropped 7 bases, with 12 bases sitting between them. Per germline, CDR1 SGHDT and CDR2 YYEEEE. This CDR3 has 14 amino acids. CDR3 residues: CASSLGGDHGELFF. The CDR3 bases are TGTGCCAGCAGCTTAGGAGGGGACCACGGGGAGCTGTTTTTT.

The rearrangement uses TRBV7-2 and TRBJ1-3, with D possibly matching TRBD1 (6 bases). With 5 bases removed from V and 0 bases from J, the gap between germline ends came to 14 bases. There are 16 residues in the CDR3. Germline CDR1 and CDR2: SGHTA and FQGNSA. CDR3 sequence (DNA): TGTGCCAGCAGCACTGGACAGCGAAGCTCTGGAAACACCATATATTTT. This translates into CASSTGQRSSGNTIYF.

The V call is TRBV30, the J call TRBJ2-7; 9 bases line up with TRBD2. This CDR3 has 15 residues. J lost 7 bases, V lost 1 base, and 11 bases had no gene match. Per germline, CDR1 GTSNPN and CDR2 SVGIG (reference sequence). CDR3 nucleotide sequence: TGTGCCTGGAGTGGCCAGCGGGGGGCCCTCGGGGAGCAGTACTTC. Protein sequence: CAWSGQRGALGEQYF.